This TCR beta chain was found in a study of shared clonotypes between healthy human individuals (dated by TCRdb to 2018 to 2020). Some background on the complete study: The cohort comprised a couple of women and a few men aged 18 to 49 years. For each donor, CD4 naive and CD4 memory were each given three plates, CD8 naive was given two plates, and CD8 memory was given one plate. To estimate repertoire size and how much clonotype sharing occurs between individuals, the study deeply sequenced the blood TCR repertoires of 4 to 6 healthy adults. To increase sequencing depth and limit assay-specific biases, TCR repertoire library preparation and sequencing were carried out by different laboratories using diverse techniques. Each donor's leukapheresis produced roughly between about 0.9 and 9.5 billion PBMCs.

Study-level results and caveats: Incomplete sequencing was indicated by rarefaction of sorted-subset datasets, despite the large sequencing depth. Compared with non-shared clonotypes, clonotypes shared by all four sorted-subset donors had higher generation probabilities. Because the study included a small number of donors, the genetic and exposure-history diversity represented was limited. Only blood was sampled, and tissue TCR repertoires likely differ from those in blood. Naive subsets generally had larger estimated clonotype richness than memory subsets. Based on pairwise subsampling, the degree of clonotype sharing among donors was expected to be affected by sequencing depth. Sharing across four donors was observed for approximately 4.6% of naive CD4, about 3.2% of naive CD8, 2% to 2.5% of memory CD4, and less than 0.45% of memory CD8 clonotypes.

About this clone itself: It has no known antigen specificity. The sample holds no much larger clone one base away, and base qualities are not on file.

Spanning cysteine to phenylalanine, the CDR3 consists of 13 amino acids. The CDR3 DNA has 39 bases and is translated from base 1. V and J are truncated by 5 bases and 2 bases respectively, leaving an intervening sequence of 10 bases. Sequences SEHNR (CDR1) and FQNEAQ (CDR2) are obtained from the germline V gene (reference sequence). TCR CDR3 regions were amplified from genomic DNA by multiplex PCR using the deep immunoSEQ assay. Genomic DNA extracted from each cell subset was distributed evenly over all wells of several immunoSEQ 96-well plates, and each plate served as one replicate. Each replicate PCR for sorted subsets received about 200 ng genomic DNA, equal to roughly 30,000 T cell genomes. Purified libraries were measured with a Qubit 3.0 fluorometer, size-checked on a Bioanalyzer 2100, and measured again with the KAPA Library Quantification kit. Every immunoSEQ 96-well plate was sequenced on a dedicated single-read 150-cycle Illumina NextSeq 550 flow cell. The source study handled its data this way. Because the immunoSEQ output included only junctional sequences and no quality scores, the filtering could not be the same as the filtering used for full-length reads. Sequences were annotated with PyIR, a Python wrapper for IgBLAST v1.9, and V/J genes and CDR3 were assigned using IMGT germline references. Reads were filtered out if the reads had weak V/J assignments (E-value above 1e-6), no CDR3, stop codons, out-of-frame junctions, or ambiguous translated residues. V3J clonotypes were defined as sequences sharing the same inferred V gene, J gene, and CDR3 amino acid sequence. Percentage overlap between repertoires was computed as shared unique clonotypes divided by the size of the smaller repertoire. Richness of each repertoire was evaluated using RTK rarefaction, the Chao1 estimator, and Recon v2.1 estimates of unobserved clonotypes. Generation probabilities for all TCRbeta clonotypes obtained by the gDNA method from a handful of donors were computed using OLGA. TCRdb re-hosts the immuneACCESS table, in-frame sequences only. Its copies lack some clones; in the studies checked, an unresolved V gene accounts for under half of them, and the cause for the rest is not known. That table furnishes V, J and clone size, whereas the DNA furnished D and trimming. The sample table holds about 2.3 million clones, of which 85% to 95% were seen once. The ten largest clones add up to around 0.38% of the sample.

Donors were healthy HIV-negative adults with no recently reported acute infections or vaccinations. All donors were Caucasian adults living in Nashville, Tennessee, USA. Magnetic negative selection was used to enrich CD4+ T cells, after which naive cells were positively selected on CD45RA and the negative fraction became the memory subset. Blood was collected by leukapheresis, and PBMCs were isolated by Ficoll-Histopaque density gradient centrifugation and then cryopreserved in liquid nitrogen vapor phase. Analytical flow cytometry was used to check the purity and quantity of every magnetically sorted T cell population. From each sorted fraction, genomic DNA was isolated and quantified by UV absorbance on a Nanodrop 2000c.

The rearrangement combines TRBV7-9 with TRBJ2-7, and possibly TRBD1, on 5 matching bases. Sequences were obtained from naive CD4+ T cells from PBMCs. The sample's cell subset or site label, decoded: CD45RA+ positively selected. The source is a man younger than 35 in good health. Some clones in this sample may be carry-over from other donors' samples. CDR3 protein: CASSRGRPYEQYF. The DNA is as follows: TGTGCCAGCAGCAGGGGCAGACCCTACGAGCAGTACTTC.